A selection of T cell receptor beta chains follows, all from one sample in a study of T cells in tuberculosis. Assay used: immunoSEQ multiplex PCR; TCRdb lists only in-frame clones, some missing. The sample has more than 30,000 clones; less than 95% are singletons. The sequenced sample was PBMCs, obtained at tuberculosis diagnosis. These receptors were obtained from an adult with tuberculosis. Each CDR3 is given with its conserved first and last residue. The D gene is left open where the match is weak. Size is stated for part of the rows, as once, few or many counts, or as a class when the clone is expanded.

j_call,d_call,clone_size,v_call,cdr3_aa,cdr3_nt
TRBJ2-5,.,.,TRBV6-1,CASSDGPGHRETQYF,TGTGCCAGCAGTGACGGACCGGGACATCGAGAGACCCAGTACTTC
TRBJ1-1,.,.,TRBV7-2,CASIKSAGQNTEAFF,TGTGCCAGCATTAAAAGTGCGGGGCAGAACACTGAAGCTTTCTTT
TRBJ1-2,TRBD1,.,TRBV10-3,CAISDPGQGNYGYTF,TGTGCCATCAGTGACCCGGGACAGGGGAACTATGGCTACACCTTC
TRBJ1-3,TRBD1,.,TRBV6-5,CASSPDRGNTIYF,TGTGCCAGCAGTCCCGACAGGGGTAACACCATATATTTT
TRBJ2-1,.,.,TRBV29-1,CSVEARRGPAYNEQFF,TGCAGCGTTGAAGCCCGAAGGGGTCCGGCCTACAATGAGCAGTTCTTC
TRBJ2-7,TRBD2,few,TRBV9,CASSRGDGLAGEQYF,TGTGCCAGCAGCCGGGGAGACGGACTAGCGGGTGAGCAGTACTTC
TRBJ1-2,.,.,TRBV10-3,CAISEVQVSYGYTF,TGTGCCATCAGTGAGGTGCAGGTCAGCTATGGCTACACCTTC
TRBJ2-1,TRBD2,.,TRBV19,CASTTASGGFSNEQFF,TGTGCCAGTACTACTGCTAGCGGGGGTTTTAGTAATGAGCAGTTCTTC
TRBJ1-3,.,.,TRBV7-6,CASSYGGDTIYF,TGTGCCAGCAGCTATGGGGGGGACACCATATATTTT
TRBJ1-4,TRBD1,.,TRBV4-2,CASSRTGGTTNEKLFF,TGTGCCAGCAGCCGTACAGGGGGTACGACTAATGAAAAACTGTTTTTT